The rows below give T cell receptor beta chains drawn from one sample of a study of blood T cell repertoires in COVID-19. Here immunoSEQ multiplex PCR was the method, and the copy in TCRdb shows in-frame clones only, minus some. The data contain 150,000 or so clones, under 90% of them singletons. The specimen sequenced was PBMCs or T cells enriched from blood (not recorded which). The receptors originated from a woman between 50 and 59 years old who had recovered from COVID-19. CDR3s include the opening cysteine and the closing phenylalanine or tryptophan. A D gene is named only where the DNA matches it firmly. The size field is filled for only some rows; it gives once, few, many or a size class.

J | size | V | length | D | DNA | CDR3
TRBJ2-7 | many | TRBV6-5 | 11 | TRBD2 | TGTGCCAGCACCCTGGGAGGGAAGCAGTACTTC | CASTLGGKQYF
TRBJ1-2 | NA | TRBV19 | 14 | TRBD1 | TGTGCCAGTACCCCGGGTAAACAGGGGAATGGCTACACCTTC | CASTPGKQGNGYTF
TRBJ1-2 | NA | TRBV18 | 13 | NA | TGTGCCAGCTCACCACCACCGCGAGTCGGCTACACCTTC | CASSPPPRVGYTF
TRBJ2-5 | NA | TRBV19 | 16 | TRBD2 | TGTGCCAGTAGTTTTAGGACTAGCGGGGCTCAAGAGACCCAGTACTTC | CASSFRTSGAQETQYF
TRBJ2-3 | NA | TRBV3-1/TRBV3-2 | 17 | NA | TGTGCCAGCAGCCGGGAAATGGGGCCACACAACACAGATACGCAGTATTTT | CASSREMGPHNTDTQYF
TRBJ2-1 | few | TRBV5-1 | 16 | TRBD2 | TGCGCCAGCAGCCCGGGAGCGCGGGAGGCGGCCAATGAGCAGTTCTTC | CASSPGAREAANEQFF
TRBJ2-7 | once | TRBV18 | 12 | NA | TGTGCCAGCTTGGCCCTCGGGGACGAGCAGTACTTC | CASLALGDEQYF
TRBJ2-5 | NA | TRBV19 | 13 | NA | TGTGCCAGTACCCCGACACACATCGGAACCCAGTACTTC | CASTPTHIGTQYF
TRBJ2-5 | NA | TRBV11-3 | 15 | NA | TGTGCCAGCAGCCCAAGACAGGCAGGCGGAGAGACCCAGTACTTC | CASSPRQAGGETQYF
TRBJ2-7 | once | TRBV15 | 15 | TRBD1 | TGTGCCACCAGCAGAGGTCGGGACAGGGCGGGCGAGCAGTACTTC | CATSRGRDRAGEQYF
TRBJ1-1 | NA | TRBV27 | 13 | NA | TGTGCCAGCAGTTTTCGGAGGAACACTGAAGCTTTCTTT | CASSFRRNTEAFF